The 16 T cell receptor beta chains below were found in one sample sequenced in a study of blood T cell repertoires in COVID-19. The repertoire was sequenced with immunoSEQ multiplex PCR; TCRdb's copy has only in-frame clones and lacks some. The sample records roughly 230,000 clones, 83% being singletons. Sequencing was done on a sample of peripheral blood. The receptors were gathered from a man in his forties with active or convalescent COVID-19.

The rearrangement joins TRBV6-2 or TRBV6-3 to TRBJ1-2; D gene uncertain. The CDR3 totals 13 residues. The germline V gene has CDR1 MNHEY and CDR2 SVGEGT. The V and J ends lost 0 bases and 6 bases respectively, with 8 bases between them. CDR3 DNA: TGTGCCAGCAGTTACTCAACGGGGAATGGCTACACCTTC. Translated, it gives CASSYSTGNGYTF.

V and J are TRBV4-1 and TRBJ1-6, with D possibly matching TRBD1 (6 bases). CDR1 is MGHRA and CDR2 is YSYEKL in the germline V gene. The CDR3 spans 15 residues. Between the trimmed V and J ends, which lost 1 base and 14 bases, there was a span of 18 bases. The CDR3 sequence: CASSQAITGLITLHF. In DNA form, the CDR3 reads TGCGCCAGCAGCCAAGCCATCACAGGGTTGATAACCCTCCACTTT.

This sequence joins TRBV7-2 and TRBJ1-5; the D is unclear. Germline V gene sequence: CDR1 SGHTA, CDR2 FQGNSA. This CDR3 region has 13 residues. V gave up 1 base and J gave up 6 bases, with 7 bases separating them. In DNA form, the CDR3 reads TGTGCCAGCAGCTTAGAGTTGAGTCAGCCCCAGCATTTT. The encoded protein is CASSLELSQPQHF.

The rearrangement joins TRBV24-1 to TRBJ2-3; a possible D gene is TRBD2 (5 bases). Trimming stripped 4 bases from V and 5 bases from J, with 21 bases between. The CDR3 sequence is 17 residues long. Germline CDR1 KGHDR, CDR2 SFDVKD. CDR3: CATSERSSFGGEDTQYF. The DNA for the CDR3 is TGTGCCACCAGTGAGCGATCTAGCTTCGGAGGAGAAGATACGCAGTATTTT.

This clone was counted a single time. J is TRBJ1-1 and V is TRBV19, with D possibly being TRBD1 (6 bases). Germline V CDR1 and CDR2: LNHDA, SQIVND (reference sequence). The CDR3 is 14 amino acids. Trimming cost V 0 bases and J 1 base, with 6 bases left between them. The CDR3 here is CASSIEGANTEAFF. CDR3 coding DNA: TGTGCCAGTAGTATAGAGGGGGCGAACACTGAAGCTTTCTTT.

The sample holds one count of this clone. J is TRBJ1-1 and V is TRBV20-1, with D possibly matching TRBD1 (6 bases). Germline V gene sequence: CDR1 DFQATT, CDR2 SNEGSKA (reference sequence). The CDR3 length is 10 residues. V shed 6 bases and J shed 10 bases, with 12 bases lying between them. CDR3 residues: CSATTGIAFF. The CDR3 nucleotides read TGCAGTGCGACTACAGGGATAGCTTTCTTT.

V usage is TRBV27 and J usage is TRBJ2-7, with a weak D call TRBD2 (5 bases). The germline V and J ends were trimmed by 0 bases and 5 bases, with 11 bases remaining between them. Germline-derived CDR1 and CDR2 are MNHEY and SMNVEV (reference sequence). The CDR3 is 14 amino acids. CDR3 DNA: TGTGCCAGCAGTTTATCAGGGAGCTACCACGAGCAGTACTTC. Encoded protein: CASSLSGSYHEQYF.

The chain uses TRBV30 and TRBJ1-3, with D unresolved. Germline V gives CDR1 GTSNPN, CDR2 SVGIG (reference sequence). This CDR3 is 12 amino acids long. Trimming left V 3 bases short and J 2 bases short, with 5 bases between. CDR3 sequence (DNA): TGTGCCTGGAGCCTACCTGGAAACACCATATATTTT. Translated, it gives CAWSLPGNTIYF.

The chain has TRBV29-1 and TRBJ1-2, with D tentatively TRBD1 (6 bases). V was shortened by 3 bases and J by 3 bases, with 11 bases between the two germline ends. Germline V gene data show CDR1 as SQVTM and CDR2 as ANQGSEA. This CDR3 is built from 13 residues. CDR3 nucleotide sequence: TGCAGCGTTGATTTGGGGGCGCACTATGGCTACACCTTC. Amino acids: CSVDLGAHYGYTF.

The J gene is TRBJ1-4, the V gene TRBV3-1 (or the pseudogene TRBV3-2); D uncertain. The ends were cut back, 4 bases at V and 8 bases at J, with 8 bases in the middle. Per germline, CDR1 LGHDT and CDR2 YNNKEL (reference sequence). The CDR3 runs to 12 residues. This CDR3 reads CASSRPQEKLFF. The CDR3 nucleotides are TGTGCCAGCAGCCGACCACAGGAAAAACTGTTTTTT.

The V gene is TRBV6-2 or TRBV6-3, the J gene TRBJ1-2, with TRBD1 as a possible D gene (5 bases). CDR1 MNHEY and CDR2 SVGEGT come from the germline V gene. The CDR3 loop spans 16 amino acids. V lost 5 bases to trimming and J lost 2 bases, with 18 bases between them. CDR3 in amino acids: CASSGTYGAANYGYTF. The CDR3 DNA reads TGTGCCAGCAGTGGGACTTACGGGGCGGCGAACTATGGCTACACCTTC.

V is TRBV14 and J is TRBJ2-2; TRBD1 aligns across 7 bases. CDR1 is SGHDN and CDR2 is FVKESK in the germline V gene. There are 17 residues in the CDR3. J lost 5 bases, V lost 0 bases, and 9 bases had no gene match. CDR3 nucleotide sequence: TGTGCCAGCAGCCAAGATCAGGACAGGACGCGGACCGGGGAGCTGTTTTTT. Translating gives CASSQDQDRTRTGELFF.

This clone was recorded once. V gene TRBV7-9 combines with J gene TRBJ1-2, with D possibly being TRBD1 (5 bases). The CDR3 spans 14 residues. V was cut by 2 bases and J by 2 bases, with 9 bases left in between. Germline V CDR1 and CDR2: SEHNR, FQNEAQ (reference sequence). This chain's CDR3 is CASSLQGSNYGYTF. Here the CDR3 DNA reads TGTGCCAGCAGCTTACAGGGCTCGAACTATGGCTACACCTTC.

This clone was recorded a few times. The V gene is TRBV7-2, the J gene TRBJ2-7, with D unresolved. The V end lost 2 bases, the J end lost 6 bases, and 8 bases lay between the germline ends. Germline CDR1 and CDR2: SGHTA and FQGNSA. CDR3 size: 12 residues. As DNA, the CDR3 is TGTGCCAGCAGCTTATCCGTCGGCGAGCAGTACTTC. Translating gives CASSLSVGEQYF.

The J gene is TRBJ1-6, the V gene TRBV6-2 or TRBV6-3, with a tentative D call TRBD1 (5 bases). V gave up 2 bases and J gave up 5 bases, with 7 bases separating them. CDR1 is MNHEY and CDR2 is SVGEGT in the germline V gene. CDR3 length: 14 residues. CDR3 bases: TGTGCCAGCAGTTACGGAGGGGATAATTCACCCCTCCACTTT. It codes for CASSYGGDNSPLHF.

This chain links TRBV2 with TRBJ2-2; D is ambiguous. V was pared by 3 bases and J by 4 bases, with 9 bases between. The CDR3 has 14 residues. The germline V gene encodes CDR1 SNHLY and CDR2 FYNNEI. The CDR3 spells CASSDLGGTGELFF. The CDR3 DNA follows: TGTGCCAGCAGTGACCTTGGCGGCACCGGGGAGCTGTTTTTT.